The TCR beta chain described here comes from a study of T cell changes during pregnancy in multiple sclerosis. Some clones are missing from TCRdb's copy, which holds only in-frame ones; the method was immunoSEQ multiplex PCR. Of approximately 44,000 clones detected, around nine tenths appear once; the ten largest clones hold approximately 0.73%. With 8 bases removed from V and 11 bases from J, the gap between germline ends came to 22 bases. The CDR3 length is 14 residues. Germline-derived CDR1 and CDR2 are MDHEN and SYDVKM. The sequencing used CD4+ T cells from peripheral blood mononuclear cells, collected in the first trimester of pregnancy. This sequence joins TRBV28 and TRBJ2-4; weak D call: TRBD1 (6 bases). The sequence came from a female donor with multiple sclerosis, enrolled in a pregnancy study. The CDR3 spells CASCRGQFYAVQYF. The CDR3 region has the DNA TGTGCCAGCTGCCGGGGACAATTTTACGCGGTTCAGTACTTC.